This record covers a single T cell receptor beta chain. Its target is not known. Alongside a J-beta primer mix, a sample-barcoded 5' primer served in a second PCR lasting roughly 6 to 12 cycles. Every single cDNA molecule received a tag from a template-switch adaptor with 12 random nucleotides. From the 5' RACE reads, TCRdb called clonotypes with MiXCR, one entry per CDR3 protein. This table has some 550,000 distinct CDR3 sequences, around 50% appearing once. The entry originates in a study of blood T cells in healthy people across ages. The study, taken as a whole, reports: Getting older went along with TCR beta diversity per million T cells dropping roughly linearly.

The CDR3 has 16 amino acids. Germline lookup yields CDR1 DFQATT and CDR2 SNEGSKA (reference sequence). Every sample gave at least 5 micrograms of total RNA when it was extracted. Sequencing was done on a sample of blood. This receptor was taken from an elderly man in good health. The genes are TRBV20-1 and TRBJ2-1, with D perhaps matching TRBD1 (6 bases). CDR3 sequence reads: CSDRRQSGYSYNEQFF. The CDR3 bases are TGCAGCGACAGGAGACAAAGCGGATACTCCTACAATGAGCAGTTCTTC.